This T cell receptor (beta chain) derives from a study of immune evolution from preneoplasia to lung adenocarcinoma. Method: immunoSEQ multiplex PCR; TCRdb's copy keeps in-frame clones and lacks some. Here the sample spans approximately 12,000 clones, just over 85% being singletons. V was cut by 6 bases and J by 7 bases, with 15 bases left in between. The CDR3 contains 13 residues. Germline V gene lookup returns CDR1 MNHEY and CDR2 SVGAGI. Input material: FFPE invasive lung adenocarcinoma tissue. J is TRBJ1-2 and V is TRBV6-5; tentatively, D is TRBD1 (6 bases). The TCR was taken from a person in their 70s with invasive lung adenocarcinoma. CDR3 DNA: TGTGCCAGCAGCCAACAGGGTTTCTTTGGCTACACCTTC. Its translation: CASSQQGFFGYTF.